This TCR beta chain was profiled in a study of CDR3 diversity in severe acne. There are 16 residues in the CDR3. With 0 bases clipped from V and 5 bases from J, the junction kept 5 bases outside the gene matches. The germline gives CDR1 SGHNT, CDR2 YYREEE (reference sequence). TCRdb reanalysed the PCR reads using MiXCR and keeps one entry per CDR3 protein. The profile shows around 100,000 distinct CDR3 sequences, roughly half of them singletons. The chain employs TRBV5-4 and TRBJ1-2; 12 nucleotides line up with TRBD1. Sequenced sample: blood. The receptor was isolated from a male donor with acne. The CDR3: CASSLAGQGASYGYTF. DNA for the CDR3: TGTGCCAGCAGCTTGGCGGGACAGGGGGCGTCTTATGGCTACACCTTC.